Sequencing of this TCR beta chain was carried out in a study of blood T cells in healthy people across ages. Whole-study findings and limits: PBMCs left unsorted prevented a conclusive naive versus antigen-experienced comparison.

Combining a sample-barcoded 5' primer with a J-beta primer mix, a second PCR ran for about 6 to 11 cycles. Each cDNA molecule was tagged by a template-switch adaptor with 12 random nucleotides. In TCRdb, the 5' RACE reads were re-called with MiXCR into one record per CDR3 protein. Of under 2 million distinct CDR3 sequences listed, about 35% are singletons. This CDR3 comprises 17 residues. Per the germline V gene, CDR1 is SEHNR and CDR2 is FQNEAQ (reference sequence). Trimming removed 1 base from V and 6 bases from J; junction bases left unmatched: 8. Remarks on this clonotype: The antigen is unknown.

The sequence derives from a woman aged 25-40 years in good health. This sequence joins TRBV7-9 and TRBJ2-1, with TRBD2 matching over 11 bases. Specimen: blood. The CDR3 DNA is TGTGCCAGCAGCTTAGTGTTCACTAGCGGGGGAGGCAATGAGCAGTTCTTC. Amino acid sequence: CASSLVFTSGGGNEQFF. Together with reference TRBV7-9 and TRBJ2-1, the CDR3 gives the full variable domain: DTGVSQNPRHKITKRGQNVTFRCDPISEHNRLYWYRQTLGQGPEFLTYFQNEAQLEKSRLLSDRFSAERPKGSFSTLEIQRTEQGDSAMYLCASSLVFTSGGGNEQFFGPGTRLTVL.